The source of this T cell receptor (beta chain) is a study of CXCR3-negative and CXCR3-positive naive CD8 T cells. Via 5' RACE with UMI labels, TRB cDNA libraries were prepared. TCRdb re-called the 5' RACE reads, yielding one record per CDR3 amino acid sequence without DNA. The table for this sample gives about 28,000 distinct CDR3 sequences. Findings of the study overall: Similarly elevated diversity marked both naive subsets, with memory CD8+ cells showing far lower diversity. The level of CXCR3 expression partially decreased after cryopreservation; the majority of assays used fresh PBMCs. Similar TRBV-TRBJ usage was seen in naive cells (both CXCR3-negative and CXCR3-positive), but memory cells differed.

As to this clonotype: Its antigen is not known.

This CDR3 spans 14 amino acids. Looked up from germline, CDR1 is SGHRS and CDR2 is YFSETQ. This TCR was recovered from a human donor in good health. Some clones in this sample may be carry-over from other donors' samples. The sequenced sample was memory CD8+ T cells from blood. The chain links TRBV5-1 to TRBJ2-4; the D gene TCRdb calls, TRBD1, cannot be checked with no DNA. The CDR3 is CASKVGTALNIQYF.